This T cell receptor (beta chain) was captured in a study of cytomegalovirus exposure and HLA in healthy donors. The PCR was carried out with 60 Vbeta primers and 13 Jbeta primers. Some clones are missing from TCRdb's copy, which holds only in-frame ones; the method was immunoSEQ multiplex PCR. The sample shows around 100,000 clones, 60% to 80% of them seen only once. Comments on this clone: The antigen remains unidentified.

Study conclusions and caveats: Presence/absence comparisons presumed near-even sequencing depth among donors. A later analysis showed HLA-associated TCR beta chains outstripping equally common others in clonal expansion.

There are 15 residues in the CDR3. With V trimmed by 9 bases and J by 2 bases, 10 bases remained unmatched. The germline CDR1 and CDR2 sequences are LNHDA and SQIVND (reference sequence). The sample comprised PBMCs. The clonotype comes from a man aged 18 to 30 in good health and CMV-seropositive. The chain links TRBV19 to TRBJ2-3; TRBD2 matches 8 bases. CDR3 in amino acids: CASGGSGGYTDTQYF. In DNA form, the CDR3 reads TGTGCCAGCGGGGGCAGCGGGGGATACACAGATACGCAGTATTTT.